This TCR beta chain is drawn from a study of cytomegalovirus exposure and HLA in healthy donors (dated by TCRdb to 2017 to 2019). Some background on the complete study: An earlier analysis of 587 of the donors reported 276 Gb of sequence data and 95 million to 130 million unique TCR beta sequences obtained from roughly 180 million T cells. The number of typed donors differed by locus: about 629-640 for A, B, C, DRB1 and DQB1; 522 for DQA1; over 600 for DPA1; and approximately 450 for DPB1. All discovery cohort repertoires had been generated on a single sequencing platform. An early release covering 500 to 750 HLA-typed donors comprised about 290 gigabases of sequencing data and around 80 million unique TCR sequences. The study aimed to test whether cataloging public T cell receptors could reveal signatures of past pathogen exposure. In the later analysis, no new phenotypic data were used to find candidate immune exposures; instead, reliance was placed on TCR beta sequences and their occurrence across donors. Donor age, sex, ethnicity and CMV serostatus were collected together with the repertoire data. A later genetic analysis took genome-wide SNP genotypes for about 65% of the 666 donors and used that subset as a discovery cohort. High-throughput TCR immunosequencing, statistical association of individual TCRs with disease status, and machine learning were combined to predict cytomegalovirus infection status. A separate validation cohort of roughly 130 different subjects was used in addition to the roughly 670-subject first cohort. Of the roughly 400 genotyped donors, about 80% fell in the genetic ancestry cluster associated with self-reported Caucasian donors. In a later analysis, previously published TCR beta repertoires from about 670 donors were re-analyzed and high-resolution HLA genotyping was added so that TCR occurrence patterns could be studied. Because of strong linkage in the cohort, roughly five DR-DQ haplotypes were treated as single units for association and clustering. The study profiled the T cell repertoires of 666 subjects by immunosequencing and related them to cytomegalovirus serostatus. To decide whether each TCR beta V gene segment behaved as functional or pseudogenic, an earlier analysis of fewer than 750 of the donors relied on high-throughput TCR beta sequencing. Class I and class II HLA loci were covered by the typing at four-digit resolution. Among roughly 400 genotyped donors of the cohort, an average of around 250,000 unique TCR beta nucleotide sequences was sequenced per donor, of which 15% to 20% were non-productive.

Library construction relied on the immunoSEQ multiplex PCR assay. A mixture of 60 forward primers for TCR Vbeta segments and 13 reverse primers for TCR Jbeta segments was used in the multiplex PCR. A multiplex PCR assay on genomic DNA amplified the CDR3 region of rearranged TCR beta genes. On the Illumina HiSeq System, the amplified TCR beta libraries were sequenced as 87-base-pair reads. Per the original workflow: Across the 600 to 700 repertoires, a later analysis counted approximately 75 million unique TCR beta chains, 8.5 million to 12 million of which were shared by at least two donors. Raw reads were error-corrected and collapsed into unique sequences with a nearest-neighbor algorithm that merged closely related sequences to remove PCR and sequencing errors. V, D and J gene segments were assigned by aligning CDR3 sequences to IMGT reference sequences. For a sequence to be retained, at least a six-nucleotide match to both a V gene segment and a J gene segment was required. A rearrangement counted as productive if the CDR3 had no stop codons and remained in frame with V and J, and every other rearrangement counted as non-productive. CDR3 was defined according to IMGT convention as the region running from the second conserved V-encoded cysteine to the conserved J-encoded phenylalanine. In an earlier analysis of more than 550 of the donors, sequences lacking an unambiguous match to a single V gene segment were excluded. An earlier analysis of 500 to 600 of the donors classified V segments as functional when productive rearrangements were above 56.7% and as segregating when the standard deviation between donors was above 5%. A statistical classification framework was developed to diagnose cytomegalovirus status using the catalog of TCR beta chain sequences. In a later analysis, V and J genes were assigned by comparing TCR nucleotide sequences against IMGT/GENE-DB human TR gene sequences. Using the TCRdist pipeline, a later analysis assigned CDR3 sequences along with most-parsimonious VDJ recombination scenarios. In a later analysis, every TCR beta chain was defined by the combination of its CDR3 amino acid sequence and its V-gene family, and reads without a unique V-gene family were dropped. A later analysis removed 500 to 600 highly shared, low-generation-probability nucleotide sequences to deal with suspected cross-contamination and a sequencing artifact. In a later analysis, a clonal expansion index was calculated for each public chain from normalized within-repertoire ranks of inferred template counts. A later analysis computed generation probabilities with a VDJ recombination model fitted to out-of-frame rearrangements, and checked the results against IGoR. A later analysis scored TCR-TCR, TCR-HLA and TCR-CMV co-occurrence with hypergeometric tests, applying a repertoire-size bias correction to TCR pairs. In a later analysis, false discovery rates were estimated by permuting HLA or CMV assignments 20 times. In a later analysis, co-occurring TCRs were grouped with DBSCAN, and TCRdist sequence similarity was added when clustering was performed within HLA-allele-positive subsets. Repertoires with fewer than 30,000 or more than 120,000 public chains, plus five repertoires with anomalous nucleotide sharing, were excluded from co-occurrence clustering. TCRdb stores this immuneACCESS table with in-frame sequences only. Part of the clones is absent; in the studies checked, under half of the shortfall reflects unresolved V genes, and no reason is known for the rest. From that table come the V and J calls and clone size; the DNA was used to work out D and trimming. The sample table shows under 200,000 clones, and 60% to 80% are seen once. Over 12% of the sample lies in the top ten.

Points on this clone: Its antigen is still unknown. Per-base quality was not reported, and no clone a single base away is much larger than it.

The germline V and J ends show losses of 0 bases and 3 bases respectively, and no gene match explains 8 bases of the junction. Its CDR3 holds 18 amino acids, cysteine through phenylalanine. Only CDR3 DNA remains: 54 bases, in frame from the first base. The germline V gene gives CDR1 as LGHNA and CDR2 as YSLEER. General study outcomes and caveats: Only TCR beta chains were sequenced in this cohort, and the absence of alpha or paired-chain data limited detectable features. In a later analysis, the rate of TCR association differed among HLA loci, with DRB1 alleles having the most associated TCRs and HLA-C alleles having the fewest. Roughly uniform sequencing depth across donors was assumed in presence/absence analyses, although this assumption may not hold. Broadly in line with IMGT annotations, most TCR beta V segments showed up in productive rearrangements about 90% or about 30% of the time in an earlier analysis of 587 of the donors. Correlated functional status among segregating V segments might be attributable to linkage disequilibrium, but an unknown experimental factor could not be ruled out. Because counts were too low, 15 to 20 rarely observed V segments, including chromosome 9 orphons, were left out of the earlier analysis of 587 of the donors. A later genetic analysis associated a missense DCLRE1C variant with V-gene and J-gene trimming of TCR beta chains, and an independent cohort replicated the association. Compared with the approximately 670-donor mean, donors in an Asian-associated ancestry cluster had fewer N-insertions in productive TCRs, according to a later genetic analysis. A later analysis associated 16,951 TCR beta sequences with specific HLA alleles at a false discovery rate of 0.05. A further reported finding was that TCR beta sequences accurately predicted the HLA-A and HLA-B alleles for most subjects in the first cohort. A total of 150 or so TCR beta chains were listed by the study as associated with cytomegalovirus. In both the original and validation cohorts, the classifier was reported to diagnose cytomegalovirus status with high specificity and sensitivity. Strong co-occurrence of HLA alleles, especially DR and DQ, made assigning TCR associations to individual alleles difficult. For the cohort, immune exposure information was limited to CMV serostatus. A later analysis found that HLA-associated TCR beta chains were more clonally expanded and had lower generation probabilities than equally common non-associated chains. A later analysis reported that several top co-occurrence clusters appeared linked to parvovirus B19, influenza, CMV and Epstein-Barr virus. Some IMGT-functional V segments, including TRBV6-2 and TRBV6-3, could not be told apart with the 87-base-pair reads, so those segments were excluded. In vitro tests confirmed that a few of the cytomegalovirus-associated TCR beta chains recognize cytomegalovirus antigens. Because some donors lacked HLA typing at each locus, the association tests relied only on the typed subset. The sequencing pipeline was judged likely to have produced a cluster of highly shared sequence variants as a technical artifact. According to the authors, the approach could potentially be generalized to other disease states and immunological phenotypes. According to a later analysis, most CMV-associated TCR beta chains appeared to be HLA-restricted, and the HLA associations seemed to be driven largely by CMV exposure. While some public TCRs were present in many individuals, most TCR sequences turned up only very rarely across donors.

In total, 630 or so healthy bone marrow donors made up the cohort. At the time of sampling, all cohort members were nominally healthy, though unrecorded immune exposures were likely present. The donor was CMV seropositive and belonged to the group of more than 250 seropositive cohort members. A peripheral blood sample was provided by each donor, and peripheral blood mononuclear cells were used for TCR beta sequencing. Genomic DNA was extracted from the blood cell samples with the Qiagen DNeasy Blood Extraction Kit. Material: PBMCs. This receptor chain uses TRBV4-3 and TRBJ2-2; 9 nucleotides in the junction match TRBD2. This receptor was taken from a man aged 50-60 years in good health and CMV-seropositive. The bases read TGCGCCAGCAGCCAAGAAAGGGCGGGGGGGCCGGACACCGGGGAGCTGTTTTTT. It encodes CASSQERAGGPDTGELFF.